This T cell receptor beta chain stems from a study of T cell repertoires in cytomegalovirus infection. Overall study results and limits: Clonotype analysis showed dominance of the ex vivo response by HLA-C-restricted CMV-specific TCR beta clonotypes.

A single record per CDR3 protein comes from TCRdb applying MiXCR to the reads. Among 500,000 to 600,000 distinct CDR3 sequences listed, about 15% were seen once. Regarding this clonotype: Its antigen is still unknown.

This CDR3 contains 14 residues. Germline lookup yields CDR1 SEHNR and CDR2 FQNEAQ (reference sequence). V gave up 11 bases and J gave up 6 bases; unmatched junction bases: 10. The chain links TRBV7-9 to TRBJ2-1; 10 positions match TRBD1. Material for sequencing was CD8+ T cells from PBMCs. The sequence came from a human donor in good health (CMV status not recorded). Some clones in this sample may be carry-over from other donors' samples. CDR3 nucleotide sequence: TGTGCCTCCTCGGGACAGGGGCTCCCCAATGAGCAGTTCTTC. Protein product: CASSGQGLPNEQFF.